Listed here are 32 T cell receptor beta chains from one sample, sequenced in a study of blood T cell repertoires in COVID-19. Method: immunoSEQ multiplex PCR; TCRdb's copy keeps in-frame clones and lacks some. The sample has some 300,000 clones, 90% seen once. Sequenced material: PBMCs or T cells enriched from blood (not recorded which). The origin of the receptors is a young woman who had been exposed to COVID-19.

The V gene is TRBV28, the J gene TRBJ2-1; D is possibly TRBD1 (5 bases). Trimming took 3 bases from V and 6 from J, leaving 12 bases between them. Germline CDR1 MDHEN, CDR2 SYDVKM. This CDR3 is built from 14 residues. The DNA for the CDR3 is TGTGCCAGCAGTTTCCTTGACAGTTCCAATGAGCAGTTCTTC. This encodes CASSFLDSSNEQFF.

The chain has TRBV7-9 and TRBJ2-2; 7 nucleotides align to TRBD2. The germline CDR1 and CDR2 sequences are SEHNR and FQNEAQ (reference sequence). Losses at the gene ends were 10 bases for V and 7 bases for J; bases not matched to a gene: 9. The CDR3 consists of 13 residues. The CDR3 reads CATARGEVGELFF. In DNA form, the CDR3 reads TGTGCCACCGCTCGGGGGGAGGTCGGGGAGCTGTTTTTT.

This chain uses TRBV5-1 with TRBJ1-6; 7 bases fit TRBD1. The germline CDR1 and CDR2 sequences are SGHRS and YFSETQ. V lost 0 bases, J lost 0 bases, and 6 bases stayed unmatched. The CDR3 length is 18 residues. Here the CDR3 DNA reads TGCGCCAGCAGCTTGGGGGACAGTCGTAGCTCCTATAATTCACCCCTCCACTTT. The encoded protein is CASSLGDSRSSYNSPLHF.

The genes are TRBV5-6 and TRBJ1-4, with 8 bases that match TRBD1. The CDR3 loop spans 18 amino acids. Looked up from germline, CDR1 is SGHDT and CDR2 is YYEEEE. The V and J ends lost 3 bases and 2 bases, in that order; junction bases with no gene match: 12. This CDR3 is CASSYDRGGFLTNEKLFF. CDR3 nucleotide sequence: TGTGCCAGCAGCTACGACAGGGGCGGATTCTTGACTAATGAAAAACTGTTTTTT.

V is TRBV5-6 and J is TRBJ2-7, with 8 bases matching TRBD1. From germline, CDR1 is SGHDT and CDR2 YYEEEE. V dropped 4 bases and J dropped 3; count of bases not matched to a gene: 6. This CDR3 is built from 14 residues. The CDR3 reads CASSATGGGYEQYF. DNA for the CDR3: TGTGCCAGCAGCGCTACAGGGGGAGGCTACGAGCAGTACTTC.

Here the CDR3 DNA reads TGTGCCAGCAGCTTAGCGGGAGACAGGGGATCCCAGCATTTT. Translated: CASSLAGDRGSQHF. J is TRBJ1-5 and V is TRBV7-2, with TRBD1 identical over 8 bases. The ends lost 0 bases at V and 11 bases at J; junction bases unmatched: 6. Germline loops: CDR1 SGHTA, CDR2 FQGNSA. CDR3 length: 14 residues.

The chain employs TRBV12-3 or TRBV12-4 and TRBJ1-3; D is uncertain. V gave up 6 bases and J gave up 3 bases, with 6 bases separating them. The CDR3 runs 12 residues. CDR3 sequence reads: CASSRSGNTIYF. The CDR3 bases are TGTGCCAGCAGCCGGAGTGGAAACACCATATATTTT.

The chain carries TRBV5-1 and TRBJ1-2; D uncertain. This CDR3 has 13 residues. Germline lookup yields CDR1 SGHRS and CDR2 YFSETQ. With 1 base removed from V and 6 bases from J, the gap between germline ends came to 10 bases. The CDR3 DNA reads TGCGCCAGCAGCTTGACCTACTTAGATGGCTACACCTTC. Its protein is CASSLTYLDGYTF.

The CDR3, as DNA: TGTGCCAGTAGCACGACAGGGGTCTCCTACGAGCAGTACTTC. It translates to CASSTTGVSYEQYF. The chain couples TRBV19 to TRBJ2-7, with 8 positions matching TRBD1. V was pared by 6 bases and J by 0 bases, with 4 bases of the junction left unmatched. CDR3 size: 14 residues. Germline CDR1 and CDR2: LNHDA and SQIVND (reference sequence).

The chain employs TRBV2 and TRBJ1-2; 7 nucleotides match TRBD1. Germline CDR1 is SNHLY and CDR2 is FYNNEI. The CDR3 has 12 residues. J was trimmed by 2 bases and V by 11 bases; bases with no gene match: 5. The CDR3 nucleotides are TGTGCCGGAGAACAGGGGAACTATGGCTACACCTTC. Translating gives CAGEQGNYGYTF.

The J gene is TRBJ1-2, the V gene TRBV5-4; 9 bases fit TRBD1. This CDR3 contains 15 residues. Looked up from germline, CDR1 is SGHNT and CDR2 is YYREEE (reference sequence). Germline trimming cut 0 bases from V and 4 bases from J; bases unmatched to any gene: 4. The DNA of the CDR3 is TGTGCCAGCAGCTTGGTGGGACAGGGTACCTATGGCTACACCTTC. It codes for CASSLVGQGTYGYTF.

CDR3 in amino acids: CASSYSMGASKETQYF. In nucleotides, the CDR3 is TGTGCCAGCAGTTACTCGATGGGGGCCAGTAAAGAGACCCAGTACTTC. This sequence joins TRBV6-5 and TRBJ2-5; D perhaps matches TRBD1 (6 bases). The V gene lost 0 bases and the J gene lost 3 bases, with 14 bases spanning the gap. This CDR3 has 16 residues. Germline-derived CDR1 and CDR2 are MNHEY and SVGAGI.

This chain connects TRBV7-9 to TRBJ2-7; 10 bases map to TRBD1. J gave up 4 bases and V 5 bases, and 8 bases lay outside the gene matches. Germline-derived CDR1 and CDR2 are SEHNR and FQNEAQ (reference sequence). CDR3 length: 15 residues. In nucleotides, the CDR3 is TGTGCCAGCAGCCTCGGACAGGGGGTAAGGTACGAGCAGTACTTC. Amino acids: CASSLGQGVRYEQYF.

The rearrangement uses TRBV4-2 and TRBJ2-1; weak D call: TRBD2 (5 bases). Germline CDR1 and CDR2: LGHNA and YNFKEQ. V lost 6 bases, J lost 7 bases, and 10 bases lay in between. The CDR3 contains 12 residues. The CDR3 DNA sequence: TGTGCCAGCAGTCAGAGAGGGAATGAGCAGTTCTTC. Amino acids: CASSQRGNEQFF.

The genes are TRBV4-1 and TRBJ1-2; unclear D gene. Germline V lookup: CDR1 MGHRA, CDR2 YSYEKL. The germline V and J ends were trimmed by 0 bases and 4 bases, with 12 bases remaining between them. CDR3 length equals 15 residues. This chain's CDR3 is CASSQEPVSFYGYTF. In DNA, the CDR3 is TGCGCCAGCAGCCAAGAGCCGGTAAGCTTCTATGGCTACACCTTC.

The V and J genes are TRBV7-3 and TRBJ2-1; 7 bases align to TRBD1. With V trimmed by 3 bases and J by 3 bases, 11 bases remained unmatched. The length of the CDR3 is 17 residues. Looked up from germline, CDR1 is SGHTA and CDR2 is FQGTGA. DNA of the CDR3: TGTGCCAGCAGCTTTGGGGTGGGACAGAAACACTACAATGAGCAGTTCTTC. Translation gives CASSFGVGQKHYNEQFF.

The rearrangement links TRBV27 to TRBJ2-6; maybe TRBD1 (5 bases). From germline, CDR1 is MNHEY and CDR2 SMNVEV (reference sequence). CDR3 length: 20 residues. Trimming removed 3 bases from V and 4 bases from J, with 25 bases in between. The CDR3 sequence is CASSFFTQGRLSPGANVLTF. The CDR3 DNA follows: TGTGCCAGCAGTTTTTTTACCCAGGGCAGGCTTTCTCCCGGGGCCAACGTCCTGACTTTC.

The chain carries TRBV19 and TRBJ2-7, with 8 bases identical to TRBD1. The CDR3 consists of 13 residues. Germline values: CDR1 LNHDA, CDR2 SQIVND (reference sequence). J gave up 6 bases and V 1 base, and 2 bases lay outside the gene matches. CDR3 region: CASSIVDRGEQYF. Here the CDR3 DNA reads TGTGCCAGTAGTATAGTCGACAGGGGCGAGCAGTACTTC.

There are a few counts of this clone. This chain uses TRBV4-1 with TRBJ1-1, with 9 bases lining up with TRBD1. The CDR3 spans 16 residues. Germline CDR1 reads MGHRA; CDR2 reads YSYEKL. Unmatched junction bases numbered 7, after V lost 1 base and J lost 4 bases. The CDR3 is CASSQGSGTGSTEAFF. The DNA for the CDR3 is TGCGCCAGCAGCCAAGGCTCCGGGACAGGGAGCACTGAAGCTTTCTTT.

The V call is TRBV24-1, the J call TRBJ2-7; D is possibly TRBD1 (5 bases). V was cut by 4 bases and J by 0 bases, with 18 bases left in between. Germline V gene data show CDR1 as KGHDR and CDR2 as SFDVKD. The CDR3 covers 17 residues. The CDR3 nucleotides read TGTGCCACCAGTGACCTACCTACAGGAGCTAGCTCCTACGAGCAGTACTTC. This translates into CATSDLPTGASSYEQYF.

The chain employs TRBV4-1 and TRBJ2-1; weak D call: TRBD1 (5 bases). Germline CDR1 and CDR2: MGHRA and YSYEKL. There are 17 residues in the CDR3. The V gene lost 0 bases and the J gene lost 2 bases, with 14 bases spanning the gap. CDR3 bases: TGCGCCAGCAGCCAAGATGTTGCCAGGGCCACCTACAATGAGCAGTTCTTC. It is translated as CASSQDVARATYNEQFF.

The CDR3 sequence: CASSLATSGGPYEQYF. The CDR3 nucleotides are TGCGCCAGCAGCTTGGCGACTAGCGGGGGACCCTACGAGCAGTACTTC. The rearrangement uses TRBV5-1 and TRBJ2-7, with 12 positions matching TRBD2. Germline V gives CDR1 SGHRS, CDR2 YFSETQ. The CDR3 runs 16 residues. The V gene end was trimmed by 0 bases and the J gene end by 2 bases; junction bases not matched to a gene: 3.

The chain uses TRBV5-4 and TRBJ1-6; 9 bases align to TRBD1. CDR3 length equals 14 residues. With 2 bases clipped from V and 10 bases from J, the junction kept 4 bases outside the gene matches. Germline values: CDR1 SGHNT, CDR2 YYREEE (reference sequence). This CDR3 is CASSLQGAESPLHF. CDR3 sequence (DNA): TGTGCCAGCAGCTTACAGGGGGCTGAGTCACCCCTCCACTTT.

V usage is TRBV7-6 and J usage is TRBJ1-1; D ambiguous. The CDR3 consists of 14 residues. Between the trimmed V and J ends, which lost 3 bases and 2 bases, there was a span of 10 bases. CDR1 and CDR2 (germline): SGHVS, FNYEAQ. The chain's CDR3 is CASSFGGLNTEAFF. Written as DNA, the CDR3 is TGTGCCAGCAGCTTCGGCGGATTAAACACTGAAGCTTTCTTT.

The chain carries TRBV2 and TRBJ1-3; TRBD1 agrees at 11 bases. The CDR3 runs to 15 residues. The V segment lost 6 bases and the J segment 4 bases; nucleotides outside the gene matches: 5. Germline CDR1 SNHLY, CDR2 FYNNEI. CDR3 amino acids: CASRSRDRGGNTIYF. As DNA, the CDR3 is TGTGCCAGCAGATCCCGGGACAGGGGGGGAAACACCATATATTTT.

The chain couples TRBV7-9 to TRBJ2-3; D remains ambiguous. CDR3 length: 12 residues. Trimming removed 9 bases at V and 9 bases at J, with 16 bases between. The germline V gene has CDR1 SEHNR and CDR2 FQNEAQ (reference sequence). The CDR3 nucleotides are TGTGCCAGTCAGGATGGTGGTCGAACGCAGTATTTT. The encoded protein is CASQDGGRTQYF.

The rearrangement uses TRBV5-3 and TRBJ2-2; the D gene is possibly TRBD1 (5 bases). TRBV5-3 is placed among ORFs of uncertain function. Trimming pared 3 bases from V and 1 base from J, leaving 7 bases between. The CDR3 has 14 amino acids. CDR3 amino acids: CARSSGQNTGELFF. CDR3 sequence (DNA): TGTGCCAGAAGCTCTGGACAGAACACCGGGGAGCTGTTTTTT.

The chain combines TRBV9 with TRBJ2-5; D might be TRBD1 (5 bases). The V and J ends lost 1 base and 5 bases respectively, with 15 bases between them. Germline values: CDR1 SGDLS, CDR2 YYNGEE. This CDR3 spans 15 amino acids. CDR3 DNA: TGTGCCAGCAGCGTAAAGGGGTCACCAAGGGAGACCCAGTACTTC. Protein product: CASSVKGSPRETQYF.

The J gene is TRBJ1-2, the V gene TRBV7-9, with D tentatively TRBD1 (5 bases). Trimming cost V 5 bases and J 3 bases, with 16 bases left between them. The CDR3 runs 15 residues. Germline values: CDR1 SEHNR, CDR2 FQNEAQ (reference sequence). In nucleotides, the CDR3 is TGTGCCAGCAGCGAGCTCCGGACACTCCACTATGGCTACACCTTC. Protein product: CASSELRTLHYGYTF.

The chain uses TRBV7-6 and TRBJ2-7; D might be TRBD2 (5 bases). With 5 bases removed from V and 3 bases from J, the gap between germline ends came to 14 bases. The CDR3 runs to 14 residues. Per germline, CDR1 SGHVS and CDR2 FNYEAQ. The CDR3 coding sequence is TGTGCCAGCAGCCATGCACTAGGACTCTACGAGCAGTACTTC. This translates into CASSHALGLYEQYF.

The chain carries TRBV5-1 and TRBJ2-1; 9 positions agree with TRBD2. Unmatched junction bases numbered 5, after V lost 0 bases and J lost 4 bases. This CDR3 region has 16 residues. CDR1 is SGHRS, CDR2 YFSETQ, per germline. The CDR3 DNA follows: TGCGCCAGCAGCTTGGAAGCGGGGGGCGGTTACAATGAGCAGTTCTTC. Its translation: CASSLEAGGGYNEQFF. Combining the CDR3 with reference TRBV5-1 and TRBJ2-1 gives the whole variable domain KAGVTQTPRYLIKTRGQQVTLSCSPISGHRSVSWYQQTPGQGLQFLFEYFSETQRNKGNFPGRFSGRQFSNSRSEMNVSTLELGDSALYLCASSLEAGGGYNEQFFGPGTRLTVL.

The V and J genes are TRBV3-1 (or the pseudogene TRBV3-2) and TRBJ1-6, with D unresolved. The CDR3 sequence is 15 residues long. The germline V gene has CDR1 LGHDT and CDR2 YNNKEL (reference sequence). V was trimmed by 8 bases and J by 10 bases, leaving 21 bases between them. The CDR3 loop is CASSSQSGVRSPLHF. DNA of the CDR3: TGTGCCAGCTCGTCCCAGAGCGGTGTACGGTCACCCCTCCACTTT.